This T cell receptor beta chain was sequenced in a study of blood T cell repertoires in COVID-19. Study in general: COVID-19 samples from acute and convalescent phases originated in the United States, Italy and Spain.

This clone was observed a single time. Produced via immunoSEQ multiplex PCR; TCRdb's table is partial and in-frame only. The table has approximately 99,000 clones, approximately 83% seen once. The length of the CDR3 is 15 residues. The V and J ends lost 2 bases and 0 bases, in that order; junction bases with no gene match: 4. From germline, CDR1 is SGHKS and CDR2 YYEKEE (reference sequence). The specimen was peripheral blood. The sequence came from a woman aged 70 to 79 with acute or convalescent COVID-19. The genes are TRBV5-5 and TRBJ2-7; 8 nucleotides match TRBD2. The CDR3 is CASSFRLASSYEQYF. The CDR3 bases are TGTGCCAGCAGCTTTCGACTAGCGAGCTCCTACGAGCAGTACTTC.